A single sample gave rise to the 20 T cell receptor beta chains below, sequenced in a study of identical twins. From the 5' RACE reads, TCRdb called clonotypes with MiXCR, one entry per CDR3 protein. Of approximately 1.8 million distinct CDR3 sequences in the sample, around 29% are singletons; the top ten hold over 0.25%. Sequenced: cord blood. The receptors come from a newborn girl in good health.

This clonotype was found a few times. The genes are TRBV27 and TRBJ2-1; D not resolved. This CDR3 spans 12 amino acids. The germline V gene has CDR1 MNHEY and CDR2 SMNVEV (reference sequence). With 5 bases removed from V and 13 bases from J, the gap between germline ends came to 15 bases. The CDR3 region is CASSPLAGNQFF. CDR3 nucleotide sequence: TGTGCCAGCAGTCCCCTCGCCGGTAACCAGTTCTTC.

There are a few counts of this clonotype. The rearrangement joins TRBV20-1 to TRBJ2-5; tentative D call: TRBD1 (6 bases). Trimming shortened V by 5 bases and J by 2 bases, and 9 bases separated the two germline ends. The CDR3 has 12 amino acids. CDR1 is DFQATT and CDR2 is SNEGSKA in the germline V gene (reference sequence). CDR3 in DNA: TGCAGTGCTGGGACAAGTCAAGAGACCCAGTACTTC. This translates into CSAGTSQETQYF.

This chain links TRBV12-3 or TRBV12-4 with TRBJ2-3, with a possible D match to TRBD2 (6 bases). Trimming removed 5 bases from V and 2 bases from J, with 11 bases in between. This CDR3 spans 14 amino acids. CDR3: CASSNPGVTDTQYF. CDR3 DNA: TGTGCCAGCAGTAACCCGGGGGTCACAGATACGCAGTATTTT.

The CDR3: CASSPSRNYEQYF. CDR3 DNA sequence: TGTGCCAGCTCACCAAGCAGAAACTACGAGCAGTACTTC. This chain links TRBV18 with TRBJ2-5, with D hard to call. The DNA end lines up better with TRBJ2-7; the J call may be wrong. The germline gives CDR1 KGHSH, CDR2 LQKENI. The CDR3 totals 13 residues.

The CDR3 here is CASSQDRGATGTFYEQYF. The CDR3 region has the DNA TGCGCCAGCAGCCAAGATCGGGGGGCGACAGGGACCTTCTACGAGCAGTACTTC. V is TRBV4-1 and J is TRBJ2-5; D might be TRBD1 or TRBD2, each matching 7 bases. The tail of the sequence fits TRBJ2-7 better, so the J call may be wrong. The CDR3 contains 18 residues. CDR1 and CDR2 from the germline V gene are MGHRA and YSYEKL.

This clonotype was recorded once. A much larger clone sits a single nucleotide away, making a read error possible. The CDR3 DNA reads as TGCGCCAGCAGCCCCTCAAGGTACTGCAATGAGCAGTTCTTC. It yields the protein CASSPSRYCNEQFF. The chain carries TRBV5-1 and TRBJ2-1, with D uncertain. With 4 bases removed from V and 6 bases from J, the gap between germline ends came to 14 bases. The germline V gene has CDR1 SGHRS and CDR2 YFSETQ. The CDR3 contains 14 residues.

V gene TRBV28 combines with J gene TRBJ1-1; the D is unclear. Germline V gene lookup returns CDR1 MDHEN and CDR2 SYDVKM. The V end was cut by 4 bases, the J end by 5 bases, with 8 bases between. The CDR3 has 12 residues. This CDR3 is CASSSAATEAFF. The CDR3, as DNA: TGTGCCAGCAGTTCCGCAGCGACTGAAGCTTTCTTT.

This clonotype has a handful of counts. The chain is built from TRBV20-1 and TRBJ1-2; 9 bases match TRBD1. The germline V gene encodes CDR1 DFQATT and CDR2 SNEGSKA (reference sequence). This CDR3 has 14 amino acids. V lost 3 bases, J lost 2 bases, and 4 bases stayed unmatched. CDR3 DNA: TGCAGTGCTAGTGGGACAGGGATCAACTATGGCTACACCTTC. This codes for CSASGTGINYGYTF.

The rearrangement joins TRBV2 to TRBJ2-3; 12 positions agree with TRBD2. The CDR3 is 14 residues long. Germline loops: CDR1 SNHLY, CDR2 FYNNEI. The V gene end was trimmed by 7 bases and the J gene end by 7 bases; junction bases not matched to a gene: 6. The CDR3 sequence is CASTETSGGNTQYF. For the CDR3, the DNA is TGTGCCAGCACAGAGACTAGCGGGGGAAATACGCAGTATTTT. The full variable domain, its missing parts supplied by reference TRBV2 and TRBJ2-3, is EPEVTQTPSHQVTQMGQEVILRCVPISNHLYFYWYRQILGQKVEFLVSFYNNEISEKSEIFDDQFSVERPDGSNFTLKIRSTKLEDSAMYFCASTETSGGNTQYFGPGTRLTVL.

Only a few counts were recorded for this clonotype. This chain joins TRBV28 and TRBJ1-2; 7 nucleotides align to TRBD1. CDR1 and CDR2 from the germline V gene are MDHEN and SYDVKM. V lost 6 bases, J lost 4 bases, and 5 bases stayed unmatched. This CDR3 region has 13 residues. CDR3 amino acids: CASRSRQGYGYTF. The CDR3 DNA reads as TGTGCCAGCAGATCTCGACAGGGCTATGGCTACACCTTC.

The sample holds one count of this clonotype. The V call is TRBV27, the J call TRBJ2-1, with D maybe TRBD1 (7 bases). Per the germline V gene, CDR1 is MNHEY and CDR2 is SMNVEV (reference sequence). This CDR3 contains 13 residues. V was shortened by 4 bases and J by 13 bases, with 17 bases between the two germline ends. This CDR3 is CASSSGGRGTQFF. The CDR3 DNA reads TGTGCCAGCAGTTCCGGGGGCAGGGGGACCCAGTTCTTC.

Regarding this clonotype: A read error may explain this, as a much larger clone is one base away. The chain has TRBV7-2 and TRBJ1-1; no reliable D call. The germline gives CDR1 SGHTA, CDR2 FQGNSA. Trimming left V 2 bases short and J 1 base short, with 5 bases between. There are 13 residues in the CDR3. The CDR3: CASSLMANTEAFF. The CDR3, as DNA: TGTGCCAGCAGCTTAATGGCGAACACTGAAGCTTTCTTT. Combining the CDR3 with reference TRBV7-2 and TRBJ1-1 gives the whole variable domain GAGVSQSPSNKVTEKGKDVELRCDPISGHTALYWYRQSLGQGLEFLIYFQGNSAPDKSGLPSDRFSAERTGGSVSTLTIQRTQQEDSAVYLCASSLMANTEAFFGQGTRLTVV.

CDR3 DNA sequence: TGTGCCAGCAGTGAAGTACTCCCATCCGGGGAGCTGTTTTTT. It translates to CASSEVLPSGELFF. The chain carries TRBV6-1 and TRBJ2-2; D gene uncertain. The CDR3 is 14 amino acids. Germline V gene sequence: CDR1 MNHNS, CDR2 SASEGT. V was trimmed by 1 base and J by 6 bases, leaving 9 bases between them.

The gene calls are TRBV5-1 and TRBJ1-3; maybe TRBD1 (5 bases). Germline assignment: CDR1 SGHRS and CDR2 YFSETQ. CDR3 length equals 14 residues. The V and J ends lost 3 bases and 0 bases respectively, with 7 bases between them. DNA for the CDR3: TGCGCCAGCAGCTCGGGGCCCTCTGGAAACACCATATATTTT. Translated, it gives CASSSGPSGNTIYF.

V usage is TRBV3-1 and J usage is TRBJ1-4, with 7 bases fitting TRBD1. Per germline, CDR1 LGHDT and CDR2 YNNKEL (reference sequence). This CDR3 contains 15 residues. With V trimmed by 8 bases and J by 5 bases, 11 bases remained unmatched. The CDR3 here is CASSQGGILNEKLFF. For the CDR3, the DNA is TGTGCCAGCTCCCAGGGGGGCATCCTCAATGAAAAACTGTTTTTT.

Many counts were recorded for this clonotype. The CDR3 reads CSARFGGRGTDTQYF. DNA for the CDR3: TGCAGTGCTAGGTTCGGCGGGAGGGGCACAGATACGCAGTATTTT. This chain connects TRBV20-1 to TRBJ2-3; 9 bases fit TRBD2. V shed 3 bases, J shed 1 base, and the junction held 5 bases outside the gene matches. Germline lookup yields CDR1 DFQATT and CDR2 SNEGSKA (reference sequence). This CDR3 region has 15 residues.

This clonotype was detected ten times or more. The chain is built from TRBV6-1 and TRBJ2-7, with D possibly being TRBD1 or TRBD2 (5 bases each). V lost 3 bases and J 2 bases, leaving 8 bases between the germline ends. The CDR3 runs to 13 residues. Per the germline V gene, CDR1 is MNHNS and CDR2 is SASEGT. The DNA of the CDR3 is TGTGCCAGCAGTGATCGGGGACCCTACGAGCAGTACTTC. Residues: CASSDRGPYEQYF.

V gene TRBV4-1 combines with J gene TRBJ2-7, with 8 bases matching TRBD1. The ends lost 8 bases at V and 9 bases at J; junction bases unmatched: 12. The germline V gene encodes CDR1 MGHRA and CDR2 YSYEKL. The CDR3 has 13 residues. CDR3 protein: CASRGQARNGQYF. The CDR3 region has the DNA TGCGCCAGCCGGGGACAGGCGCGGAACGGGCAGTACTTC.

With respect to this clonotype: A much larger clone lies one base from this, so it may be a read error. CDR3 residues: CARSLRTGDGYTF. In nucleotides, the CDR3 is TGTGCCCGCAGTCTACGGACAGGGGATGGCTACACCTTC. The chain recombines TRBV6-6 with TRBJ1-2, with TRBD1 matching over 9 bases. This CDR3 is 13 amino acids long. Germline CDR1 reads MNHNY; CDR2 reads SVGAGI (reference sequence).

This clonotype was observed at least ten times. CDR3 sequence reads: CASSLDGGPYEQYF. The DNA of the CDR3 is TGTGCCAGCAGTTTAGACGGGGGACCCTACGAGCAGTACTTC. The chain employs TRBV12-3 or TRBV12-4 and TRBJ2-7; weak D call: TRBD2 (6 bases). The CDR3 contains 14 residues. Trimming took 1 base from V and 2 from J, leaving 9 bases between them.